These 31 T cell receptor beta chains came from one sample sequenced in a study of T cell changes during pregnancy in multiple sclerosis. TCRdb's table, derived via immunoSEQ multiplex PCR, lists solely in-frame clones and lacks some. The data show over 25,000 clones, about 92% seen once. Sample: CD4+ T cells from peripheral blood mononuclear cells, taken in the second trimester of pregnancy. All receptors derive from a female donor with multiple sclerosis, enrolled in a pregnancy study.

V is TRBV2 and J is TRBJ2-4, with 9 bases identical to TRBD2. V trimming: 2 bases; J trimming: 5 bases; junction bases outside the gene matches: 7. The germline CDR1 and CDR2 sequences are SNHLY and FYNNEI. The CDR3 extends over 16 amino acids. The CDR3 spells CASSEWAGGDQNIQYF. The DNA for the CDR3 is TGTGCCAGCAGTGAATGGGCGGGGGGGGACCAAAACATTCAGTACTTC.

The chain uses TRBV5-1 and TRBJ2-7; TRBD2 matches at 13 bases. J was trimmed by 4 bases and V by 4 bases; bases with no gene match: 8. Per germline, CDR1 SGHRS and CDR2 YFSETQ. The CDR3 is made up of 16 amino acids. CDR3 in DNA: TGCGCCAGCAGCCCCGGACTAGCGGGAGAGATGTACGAGCAGTACTTC. Residues: CASSPGLAGEMYEQYF. Looking up the rest from reference TRBV5-1 and TRBJ2-7 gives the full variable domain: KAGVTQTPRYLIKTRGQQVTLSCSPISGHRSVSWYQQTPGQGLQFLFEYFSETQRNKGNFPGRFSGRQFSNSRSEMNVSTLELGDSALYLCASSPGLAGEMYEQYFGPGTRLTVT.

The J gene is TRBJ2-3, the V gene TRBV5-4; possible D gene TRBD2, 6 bases. Germline lookup yields CDR1 SGHNT and CDR2 YYREEE (reference sequence). The CDR3 is 13 amino acids. The V and J ends lost 4 bases and 0 bases respectively, with 6 bases between them. CDR3: CASSGGSTDTQYF. CDR3 in DNA: TGTGCCAGCAGCGGAGGGAGCACAGATACGCAGTATTTT.

The genes are TRBV5-1 and TRBJ2-2, with a tentative D call TRBD2 (7 bases). Trimming cost V 4 bases and J 2 bases, with 15 bases left between them. CDR1 and CDR2 (germline): SGHRS, YFSETQ. The CDR3 is 16 residues long. The CDR3 DNA sequence: TGCGCCAGCAGCCTAGGGGGGGCGGTTAACACCGGGGAGCTGTTTTTT. Amino acids: CASSLGGAVNTGELFF.

The genes are TRBV18 and TRBJ2-5; a possible D gene is TRBD2 (6 bases). This CDR3 has 13 residues. Germline assignment: CDR1 KGHSH and CDR2 LQKENI. Deletions cut 6 bases from V and 4 bases from J, with 12 bases between. For the CDR3, the DNA is TGTGCCAGCTCGTCGACAGCGGGAGAGACCCAGTACTTC. Translated: CASSSTAGETQYF. The variable domain in full, completed from reference TRBV18 and TRBJ2-5, reads NAGVMQNPRHLVRRRGQEARLRCSPMKGHSHVYWYRQLPEEGLKFMVYLQKENIIDESGMPKERFSAEFPKEGPSILRIQQVVRGDSAAYFCASSSTAGETQYFGPGTRLLVL.

J is TRBJ2-1 and V is TRBV5-4; 9 bases match TRBD1. Germline CDR1 SGHNT, CDR2 YYREEE (reference sequence). V trimming: 4 bases; J trimming: 4 bases; junction bases outside the gene matches: 6. This CDR3 contains 15 residues. The CDR3 DNA follows: TGTGCCAGCAGCCCCCCGGGACAGGGATACAATGAGCAGTTCTTC. Amino acids: CASSPPGQGYNEQFF.

The chain carries TRBV6-1 and TRBJ1-1; D possibly corresponds to TRBD1 (5 bases). Germline values: CDR1 MNHNS, CDR2 SASEGT. V was trimmed by 7 bases and J by 3 bases, leaving 18 bases between them. This CDR3 is 15 amino acids long. CDR3 protein: CASILSGVLDTEAFF. For the CDR3, the DNA is TGTGCCAGCATCCTTTCGGGGGTTTTGGACACTGAAGCTTTCTTT.

The chain couples TRBV5-6 to TRBJ2-7; D not certain. The CDR3 is made up of 16 amino acids. Germline values: CDR1 SGHDT, CDR2 YYEEEE. Trimming shortened V by 0 bases and J by 0 bases, and 13 bases separated the two germline ends. The CDR3 is CASSLGPSGYSYEQYF. CDR3 bases: TGTGCCAGCAGCTTGGGGCCGTCCGGGTACTCCTACGAGCAGTACTTC.

The chain recombines TRBV28 with TRBJ2-1; 14 bases map to TRBD2. The V gene's germline CDR1 is MDHEN and CDR2 SYDVKM. Losses at the gene ends were 6 bases for V and 6 bases for J; bases not matched to a gene: 10. This CDR3 comprises 17 residues. The CDR3 bases are TGTGCCAGCAGCTGGTCGGGGACTAGCGGGAGTGGCAATGAGCAGTTCTTC. This codes for CASSWSGTSGSGNEQFF.

V usage is TRBV4-1 and J usage is TRBJ2-2; possibly TRBD1 for D (6 bases). Germline-derived CDR1 and CDR2 are MGHRA and YSYEKL. The CDR3 is made up of 18 amino acids. The ends were cut back, 2 bases at V and 0 bases at J, with 16 bases in the middle. The CDR3 loop reads CASSQPLRQASNTGELFF. In DNA form, the CDR3 reads TGCGCCAGCAGCCAACCCTTACGACAGGCCTCGAACACCGGGGAGCTGTTTTTT.

V is TRBV5-4 and J is TRBJ2-3; D is perhaps TRBD1 (6 bases). Trimming took 0 bases from V and 1 from J, leaving 15 bases between them. The CDR3 spans 17 residues. Per the germline V gene, CDR1 is SGHNT and CDR2 is YYREEE (reference sequence). The DNA of the CDR3 is TGTGCCAGCAGCTTGGGGTTGGGGGCCCTTGGCACAGATACGCAGTATTTT. Residues: CASSLGLGALGTDTQYF. Drawing the rest from reference TRBV5-4 and TRBJ2-3, the complete variable domain is ETGVTQSPTHLIKTRGQQVTLRCSSQSGHNTVSWYQQALGQGPQFIFQYYREEENGRGNFPPRFSGLQFPNYSSELNVNALELDDSALYLCASSLGLGALGTDTQYFGPGTRLTVL.

The rearrangement joins TRBV7-8 to TRBJ2-5, with D tentatively TRBD1 (6 bases). The germline V gene has CDR1 SGHVS and CDR2 FQNEAQ. The ends were cut back, 3 bases at V and 5 bases at J, with 13 bases in the middle. The CDR3 length is 14 residues. CDR3 region: CASSFGQSGETQYF. DNA of the CDR3: TGTGCCAGCAGCTTCGGACAGTCCGGGGAGACCCAGTACTTC.

The V gene is TRBV5-1, the J gene TRBJ2-1; 13 positions agree with TRBD2. V was clipped by 4 bases and J by 4 bases; unmatched bases: 2. The CDR3 is 15 residues long. The germline CDR1 and CDR2 sequences are SGHRS and YFSETQ. This CDR3 reads CASSPGLAGYNEQFF. The DNA of the CDR3 is TGCGCCAGCAGCCCGGGACTAGCGGGATACAATGAGCAGTTCTTC.

The chain couples TRBV5-5 to TRBJ1-1, with 7 nucleotides matching TRBD1. CDR3 size: 15 residues. V was clipped by 4 bases and J by 2 bases; unmatched bases: 8. Germline values: CDR1 SGHKS, CDR2 YYEKEE (reference sequence). CDR3: CASSPEGAPNTEAFF. CDR3 DNA sequence: TGTGCCAGCAGCCCGGAGGGGGCCCCAAACACTGAAGCTTTCTTT. The whole variable domain, filled in from reference TRBV5-5 and TRBJ1-1, reads DAGVTQSPTHLIKTRGQQVTLRCSPISGHKSVSWYQQVLGQGPQFIFQYYEKEERGRGNFPDRFSARQFPNYSSELNVNALLLGDSALYLCASSPEGAPNTEAFFGQGTRLTVV.

The chain combines TRBV19 with TRBJ2-6; D gene ambiguous. Trimming left V 5 bases short and J 0 bases short, with 11 bases between. The CDR3 has 16 residues. Germline V lookup: CDR1 LNHDA, CDR2 SQIVND (reference sequence). This CDR3 is CASSGWAHSGANVLTF. The CDR3 DNA is TGTGCCAGTAGTGGGTGGGCCCACTCTGGGGCCAACGTCCTGACTTTC.

The chain recombines TRBV28 with TRBJ2-7; 8 nucleotides match TRBD1. V shed 6 bases, J shed 7 bases, and the junction held 11 bases outside the gene matches. Germline V gives CDR1 MDHEN, CDR2 SYDVKM. CDR3 size: 14 residues. The CDR3 sequence is CASRPWTGSREQYF. In DNA form, the CDR3 reads TGTGCCAGCAGGCCATGGACAGGGAGCCGGGAGCAGTACTTC.

V and J are TRBV2 and TRBJ1-4; D is possibly TRBD1 (5 bases). Deletions cut 6 bases from V and 0 bases from J, with 17 bases between. The CDR3 length is 17 residues. Germline CDR1 is SNHLY and CDR2 is FYNNEI. The CDR3: CASRRQGLTTTNEKLFF. The CDR3 region has the DNA TGTGCCAGCAGGAGGCAGGGACTAACTACAACTAATGAAAAACTGTTTTTT.

The rearrangement joins TRBV11-2 to TRBJ2-1; perhaps TRBD1 as D (6 bases). V was cut by 5 bases and J by 5 bases, with 16 bases left in between. The CDR3 totals 15 residues. Germline values: CDR1 SGHAT, CDR2 FQNNGV. CDR3 residues: CASSRIWGRNNEQFF. The CDR3 nucleotides are TGTGCCAGCAGCCGAATTTGGGGGCGGAACAATGAGCAGTTCTTC.

V is TRBV19 and J is TRBJ2-1, with 7 bases matching TRBD2. The CDR3 has 15 amino acids. Unmatched junction bases numbered 10, after V lost 7 bases and J lost 4 bases. Germline V lookup: CDR1 LNHDA, CDR2 SQIVND (reference sequence). The CDR3 coding sequence is TGTGCCAGTACCGACCAGCGGGATGCGTACAATGAGCAGTTCTTC. Its protein is CASTDQRDAYNEQFF.

This sequence joins TRBV27 and TRBJ2-1, with 9 bases fitting TRBD2. There are 11 residues in the CDR3. V was pared by 11 bases and J by 7 bases, with 3 bases of the junction left unmatched. Germline V gives CDR1 MNHEY, CDR2 SMNVEV (reference sequence). The CDR3 DNA reads as TGTGCCCGGCGGGAGGGGAATGAGCAGTTCTTC. Its translation: CARREGNEQFF.

V and J are TRBV11-2 and TRBJ2-1; 8 bases line up with TRBD1. Germline CDR1 reads SGHAT; CDR2 reads FQNNGV. The V and J ends lost 2 bases and 9 bases, in that order; junction bases with no gene match: 9. The CDR3 runs 15 residues. The CDR3 here is CASSLKGAGGSEQFF. Written as DNA, the CDR3 is TGTGCCAGCAGCTTAAAGGGGGCAGGGGGCTCTGAGCAGTTCTTC.

This clone was seen only once. The rearrangement links TRBV5-1 to TRBJ2-2; TRBD1 agrees at 10 bases. The CDR3 is 15 residues long. The J segment lost 4 bases and the V segment lost 4 bases, leaving 4 bases of the junction unmatched. The germline V gene has CDR1 SGHRS and CDR2 YFSETQ. This chain's CDR3 is CASSPTGGGTGELFF. Written as DNA, the CDR3 is TGCGCCAGCAGCCCGACAGGGGGCGGCACCGGGGAGCTGTTTTTT.

This rearrangement joins TRBV27 to TRBJ1-1; D uncertain. CDR3 size: 15 residues. Germline V gene lookup returns CDR1 MNHEY and CDR2 SMNVEV (reference sequence). V lost 5 bases and J 5 bases, leaving 18 bases between the germline ends. The CDR3 nucleotides are TGTGCCAGCAGTCTTTCCCGAGTATCAAGTACTGAAGCTTTCTTT. It specifies CASSLSRVSSTEAFF.

The chain employs TRBV5-1 and TRBJ2-7, with 8 nucleotides matching TRBD1. This CDR3 comprises 14 residues. Losses at the gene ends were 4 bases for V and 12 bases for J; bases not matched to a gene: 15. Per the germline V gene, CDR1 is SGHRS and CDR2 is YFSETQ. The CDR3: CASSQGQGNVMGYF. CDR3 DNA: TGCGCCAGCAGCCAAGGACAGGGCAACGTGATGGGGTACTTC.

V usage is TRBV6-4 and J usage is TRBJ2-4; TRBD1 matches at 7 bases. J was trimmed by 0 bases and V by 9 bases; bases with no gene match: 11. This CDR3 is 16 amino acids long. Per germline, CDR1 MRHNA and CDR2 SNTAGT. CDR3 DNA: TGTGCCAGGCCTGACAGGGCCGACAAAGCCAAAAACATTCAGTACTTC. Protein sequence: CARPDRADKAKNIQYF.

The V gene is TRBV5-1, the J gene TRBJ1-4; TRBD1 is a possible D gene (5 bases). Germline-derived CDR1 and CDR2 are SGHRS and YFSETQ. V lost 4 bases, J lost 3 bases, and 10 bases lay in between. The CDR3 is made up of 14 amino acids. CDR3 in amino acids: CASSDGTSNEKLFF. The CDR3 DNA reads TGCGCCAGCAGCGACGGGACTTCTAATGAAAAACTGTTTTTT.

The chain uses TRBV7-2 and TRBJ1-2; maybe TRBD1 (5 bases). Deletions cut 5 bases from V and 5 bases from J, with 9 bases between. Germline loops: CDR1 SGHTA, CDR2 FQGNSA. The CDR3 covers 12 residues. CDR3 DNA sequence: TGTGCCAGCAGCCTTCGGGGGTATGGCTACACCTTC. Amino acids: CASSLRGYGYTF. Filled out from reference TRBV7-2 and TRBJ1-2, the complete variable domain reads GAGVSQSPSNKVTEKGKDVELRCDPISGHTALYWYRQSLGQGLEFLIYFQGNSAPDKSGLPSDRFSAERTGGSVSTLTIQRTQQEDSAVYLCASSLRGYGYTFGSGTRLTVV.

V gene TRBV6-5 combines with J gene TRBJ1-5; tentatively, D is TRBD1 (6 bases). Germline CDR1 and CDR2: MNHEY and SVGAGI. The CDR3 covers 14 residues. Between the trimmed V and J ends, which lost 6 bases and 6 bases, there was a span of 15 bases. In DNA, the CDR3 is TGTGCCAGCAGACCCCAGGGGTCGGGTCAGCCCCAGCATTTT. This sequence encodes CASRPQGSGQPQHF.

This rearrangement joins TRBV6-1 to TRBJ2-3; TRBD1 matches at 9 bases. Looked up from germline, CDR1 is MNHNS and CDR2 is SASEGT. Trimming cost V 2 bases and J 2 bases; bases outside gene matches: 5. The CDR3 loop spans 16 amino acids. CDR3 amino acids: CASSETGTGITDTQYF. In DNA form, the CDR3 reads TGTGCCAGCAGTGAAACCGGGACAGGGATCACAGATACGCAGTATTTT.

The chain joins TRBV5-1 to TRBJ1-1; 11 bases match TRBD1. Germline-derived CDR1 and CDR2 are SGHRS and YFSETQ. J lost 13 bases, V lost 9 bases, and 8 bases had no gene match. The CDR3 contains 11 residues. CDR3: CAKRVGTGGFF. The CDR3 nucleotides read TGCGCCAAGCGGGTCGGGACAGGGGGTTTCTTT.

The DNA for the CDR3 is TGTGCCAGCAGCTTAGCGGTGGGGACAAACACTGAAGCTTTCTTT. Its protein product is CASSLAVGTNTEAFF. The chain is built from TRBV7-6 and TRBJ1-1, with a possible D match to TRBD1 (6 bases). The CDR3 is made up of 15 amino acids. V was shortened by 0 bases and J by 2 bases, with 10 bases between the two germline ends. From germline, CDR1 is SGHVS and CDR2 FNYEAQ.